The clone carrying this T cell receptor (beta chain) occurred many times. Its antigen is not identified. These data come from a study of early T cells in non-severe SARS-CoV-2 infection. Study as a whole: Bulk RNA isolated from unsorted whole blood underwent sequencing; chains were not paired. Study findings and constraints: Clonotype matching in VDJdb favored anti-spike CD8 responses and did not capture private and CD4 specificities.

The TCR library protocol was used to attach unique molecular identifiers. These identifiers were attached to individual cDNA molecules. TCRdb itself ran the 5' RACE reads through MiXCR, one entry per CDR3 protein. The sample holds just over 95,000 distinct CDR3 sequences, approximately 10% seen once. The receptor comes from an adult who was a healthcare worker with PCR-confirmed SARS-CoV-2 infection or an uninfected control (not recorded which). Sequenced: whole blood.

The CDR3 DNA is TGCGCCAGCAAGAGATTGGACACCCCTCAAGAGACCCAGTACTTC. Translated: CASKRLDTPQETQYF. The chain uses TRBV5-1 and TRBJ2-5; a weak D match, TRBD1 (5 bases). The CDR3 runs 15 residues. Germline V CDR1 and CDR2: SGHRS, YFSETQ. V gave up 6 bases and J gave up 2 bases, with 17 bases separating them.